The rows below give T cell receptor beta chains drawn from one sample of a study of shared clonotypes between healthy human individuals. The table came from immunoSEQ multiplex PCR; TCRdb's copy has only in-frame clones and leaves some out. The sample carries 450,000 to 600,000 clones, 70% to 85% recorded once. Material for sequencing was PBMCs. The receptors here all came from a woman in her forties in good health. Some clones in this sample may be carry-over from other donors' samples. The CDR3 runs from the conserved cysteine through the conserved F or W. The D gene is left open where the match is weak. The size of a clone is reported for some rows only, either as once, few or many, or as a class for expanded clones.

D gene: NA; V gene: TRBV7-8; clone size: few; J gene: TRBJ1-5; CDR3 length: 16; CDR3 DNA: TGTGCCAGCAGCTTATCGGGGCGGACAGTCAATCAGCCCCAGCATTTT; CDR3 protein: CASSLSGRTVNQPQHF
D gene: TRBD1; V gene: TRBV28; clone size: NA; J gene: TRBJ2-6; CDR3 length: 17; CDR3 DNA: TGTGCCAGCAGTTTAGGGACAGGGCCCCGAGGGGCCAACGTCCTGACTTTC; CDR3 protein: CASSLGTGPRGANVLTF
D gene: TRBD1; V gene: TRBV4-2; clone size: NA; J gene: TRBJ1-2; CDR3 length: 17; CDR3 DNA: TGTGCCAGCAGCCAAGATAGAGTAGGGGGCGTTTTGGATGGCTACACCTTC; CDR3 protein: CASSQDRVGGVLDGYTF
D gene: NA; V gene: TRBV2; clone size: NA; J gene: TRBJ2-3; CDR3 length: 16; CDR3 DNA: TGTGCCAGCACGGGCTCGCGGGGGCCCGGGGCAGATACGCAGTATTTT; CDR3 protein: CASTGSRGPGADTQYF
D gene: NA; V gene: TRBV11-3; clone size: once; J gene: TRBJ2-3; CDR3 length: 14; CDR3 DNA: TGTGCCAGCAGCTTAGGATCGGCTACTGATACGCAGTATTTT; CDR3 protein: CASSLGSATDTQYF
D gene: TRBD1; V gene: TRBV5-1; clone size: NA; J gene: TRBJ2-3; CDR3 length: 18; CDR3 DNA: TGCGCCAGCAGCTTGGCATACAGGGGGCCTGAGGGCACAGATACGCAGTATTTT; CDR3 protein: CASSLAYRGPEGTDTQYF
D gene: NA; V gene: TRBV11-3; clone size: NA; J gene: TRBJ2-3; CDR3 length: 14; CDR3 DNA: TGTGCCAGCAGCTTACGGGACTCCACAGATACGCAGTATTTT; CDR3 protein: CASSLRDSTDTQYF
D gene: TRBD1; V gene: TRBV15; clone size: few; J gene: TRBJ1-3; CDR3 length: 16; CDR3 DNA: TGTGCCACCAGCAGGGACAGGGGATTCTCTGGAAACACCATATATTTT; CDR3 protein: CATSRDRGFSGNTIYF
D gene: TRBD2; V gene: TRBV7-9; clone size: NA; J gene: TRBJ2-1; CDR3 length: 15; CDR3 DNA: TGTGCCAGCAGCCAAGGACTAGCGGGAGCCAATGAGCAGTTCTTC; CDR3 protein: CASSQGLAGANEQFF
D gene: NA; V gene: TRBV28; clone size: once; J gene: TRBJ1-1; CDR3 length: 16; CDR3 DNA: TGTGCCAGCAAAAACGGGGGCTTTGTCGGTGACACTGAAGCTTTCTTT; CDR3 protein: CASKNGGFVGDTEAFF
D gene: TRBD2; V gene: TRBV5-1; clone size: NA; J gene: TRBJ2-7; CDR3 length: 16; CDR3 DNA: TGCGCCAGCAGCAGAATAACTAGCGGGAGTACCTACGAGCAGTACTTC; CDR3 protein: CASSRITSGSTYEQYF
D gene: NA; V gene: TRBV5-1; clone size: NA; J gene: TRBJ2-7; CDR3 length: 13; CDR3 DNA: TGCGCCAGCAGCCTGGCAGGTTCCTACGAGCAGTACTTC; CDR3 protein: CASSLAGSYEQYF
D gene: NA; V gene: TRBV9; clone size: NA; J gene: TRBJ1-1; CDR3 length: 16; CDR3 DNA: TGTGCCAGCAGCGTAAGTGGGGGCGCTTGGGACACTGAAGCTTTCTTT; CDR3 protein: CASSVSGGAWDTEAFF
D gene: TRBD1; V gene: TRBV5-1; clone size: NA; J gene: TRBJ2-7; CDR3 length: 15; CDR3 DNA: TGCGCCAGCAGCTTGACCCCGGGACAGGGGGTCGAGCAGTACTTC; CDR3 protein: CASSLTPGQGVEQYF
D gene: TRBD2; V gene: TRBV11-2; clone size: NA; J gene: TRBJ2-3; CDR3 length: 19; CDR3 DNA: TGTGCCAGCAGCTTCCTTGCTAGCGGGAGGGGAGTGGGCACAGATACGCAGTATTTT; CDR3 protein: CASSFLASGRGVGTDTQYF
D gene: NA; V gene: TRBV5-6; clone size: NA; J gene: TRBJ2-5; CDR3 length: 14; CDR3 DNA: TGTGCCAGCAGTTCCCCGGGACGCCAAGAGACCCAGTACTTC; CDR3 protein: CASSSPGRQETQYF
D gene: TRBD2; V gene: TRBV5-1; clone size: few; J gene: TRBJ2-1; CDR3 length: 15; CDR3 DNA: TGCGCCAGCAGGTTGGGACTAGCGGGAAACAATGAGCAGTTCTTC; CDR3 protein: CASRLGLAGNNEQFF
D gene: TRBD2; V gene: TRBV5-4; clone size: NA; J gene: TRBJ2-1; CDR3 length: 17; CDR3 DNA: TGTGCCAGCAGCTTTCACTCGACTAGCGGATCCTACAATGAGCAGTTCTTC; CDR3 protein: CASSFHSTSGSYNEQFF
D gene: TRBD2; V gene: TRBV5-1; clone size: once; J gene: TRBJ2-1; CDR3 length: 18; CDR3 DNA: TGCGCCAGCTTCCCGAGACAGGATTGGCTAGCGGGATACAATGAGCAGTTCTTC; CDR3 protein: CASFPRQDWLAGYNEQFF
D gene: TRBD2; V gene: TRBV4-1; clone size: NA; J gene: TRBJ2-7; CDR3 length: 18; CDR3 DNA: TGCGCCAGCAGCCAAGTTCCTGACACCGGGACTAGCGGTGCGGAGCAGTACTTC; CDR3 protein: CASSQVPDTGTSGAEQYF
D gene: NA; V gene: TRBV29-1; clone size: few; J gene: TRBJ2-1; CDR3 length: 12; CDR3 DNA: TGCAGCGTTGATCAGGGTATATGGGAGCAGTTCTTC; CDR3 protein: CSVDQGIWEQFF
D gene: TRBD2; V gene: TRBV6-1; clone size: NA; J gene: TRBJ2-1; CDR3 length: 12; CDR3 DNA: TGTGCCAGCAGTGAAGCGGGGGGGGAGCAGTTCTTC; CDR3 protein: CASSEAGGEQFF
D gene: NA; V gene: TRBV11-2; clone size: NA; J gene: TRBJ2-7; CDR3 length: 14; CDR3 DNA: TGTGCCAGCAGCCCCGGAACAGAGACCTACGAGCAGTACTTC; CDR3 protein: CASSPGTETYEQYF
D gene: TRBD1; V gene: TRBV7-2; clone size: NA; J gene: TRBJ1-5; CDR3 length: 16; CDR3 DNA: TGTGCCAGCAGCTTAGGCCCGGACAGGGCGACCCAGCCCCAGCATTTT; CDR3 protein: CASSLGPDRATQPQHF
D gene: NA; V gene: TRBV20-1; clone size: NA; J gene: TRBJ1-4; CDR3 length: 11; CDR3 DNA: TGCAGTGCTCCGGATAATGAAAAACTGTTTTTT; CDR3 protein: CSAPDNEKLFF
D gene: NA; V gene: TRBV7-9; clone size: NA; J gene: TRBJ2-7; CDR3 length: 14; CDR3 DNA: TGTGCCAGCAGCCATAGCTGGAGTATCAACGAGCAGTACTTC; CDR3 protein: CASSHSWSINEQYF
D gene: NA; V gene: TRBV13; clone size: NA; J gene: TRBJ2-3; CDR3 length: 13; CDR3 DNA: TGTGCCAGCAGGAGTATTTCCACAGATACGCAGTATTTT; CDR3 protein: CASRSISTDTQYF
D gene: TRBD1; V gene: TRBV6-5; clone size: once; J gene: TRBJ1-4; CDR3 length: 15; CDR3 DNA: TGTGCCAGCCTTTCGCGGAGGGACAGGGTTGTGAAACTGTTTTTT; CDR3 protein: CASLSRRDRVVKLFF